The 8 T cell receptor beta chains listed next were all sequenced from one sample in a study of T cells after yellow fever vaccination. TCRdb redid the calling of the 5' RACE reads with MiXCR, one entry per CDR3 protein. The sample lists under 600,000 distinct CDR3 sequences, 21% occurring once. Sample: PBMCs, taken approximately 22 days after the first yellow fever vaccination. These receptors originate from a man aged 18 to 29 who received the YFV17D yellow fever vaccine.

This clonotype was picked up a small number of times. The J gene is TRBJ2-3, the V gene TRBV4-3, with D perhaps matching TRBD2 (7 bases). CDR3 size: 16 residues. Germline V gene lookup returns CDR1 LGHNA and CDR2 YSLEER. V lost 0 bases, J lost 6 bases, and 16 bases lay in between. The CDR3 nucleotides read TGCGCCAGCAGCCAAGATTTGGAGGGGGGGCGGGATACGCAGTATTTT. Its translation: CASSQDLEGGRDTQYF.

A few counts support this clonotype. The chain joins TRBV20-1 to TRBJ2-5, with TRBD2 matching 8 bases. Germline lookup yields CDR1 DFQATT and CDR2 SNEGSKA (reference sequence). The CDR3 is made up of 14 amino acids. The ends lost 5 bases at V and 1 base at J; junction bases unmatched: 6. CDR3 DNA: TGCAGTGCTTTGCCGGGACTAGTCCAAGAGACCCAGTACTTC. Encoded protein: CSALPGLVQETQYF.

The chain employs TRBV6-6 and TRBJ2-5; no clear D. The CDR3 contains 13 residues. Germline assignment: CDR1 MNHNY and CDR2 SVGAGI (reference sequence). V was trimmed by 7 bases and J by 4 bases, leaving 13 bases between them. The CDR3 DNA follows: TGTGCCAGCACTCTCAGGATTACAGAGACCCAGTACTTC. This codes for CASTLRITETQYF.

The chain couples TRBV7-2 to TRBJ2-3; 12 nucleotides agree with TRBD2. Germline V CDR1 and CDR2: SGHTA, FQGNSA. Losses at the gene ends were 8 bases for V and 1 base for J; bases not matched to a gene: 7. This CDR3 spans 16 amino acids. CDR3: CASGYTSGGRTDTQYF. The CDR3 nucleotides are TGTGCCAGCGGCTATACTAGCGGGGGGCGCACAGATACGCAGTATTTT.

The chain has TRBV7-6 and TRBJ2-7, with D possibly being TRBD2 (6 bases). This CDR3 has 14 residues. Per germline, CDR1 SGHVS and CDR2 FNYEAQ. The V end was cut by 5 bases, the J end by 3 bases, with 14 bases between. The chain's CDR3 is CASSNPGAYYEQYF. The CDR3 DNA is TGTGCCAGCAGCAACCCGGGAGCCTACTACGAGCAGTACTTC.

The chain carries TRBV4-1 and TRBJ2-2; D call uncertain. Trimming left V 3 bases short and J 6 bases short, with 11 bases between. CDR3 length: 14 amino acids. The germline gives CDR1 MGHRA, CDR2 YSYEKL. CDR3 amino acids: CASSHGRDAGELFF. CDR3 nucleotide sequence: TGCGCCAGCAGCCATGGACGTGATGCCGGGGAGCTGTTTTTT.

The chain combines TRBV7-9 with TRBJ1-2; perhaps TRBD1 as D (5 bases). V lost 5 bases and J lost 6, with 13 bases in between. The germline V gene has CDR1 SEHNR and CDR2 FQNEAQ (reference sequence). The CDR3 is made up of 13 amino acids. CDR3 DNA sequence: TGTGCCAGCAGCCCTCACGGGGGGGATGGCTACACCTTC. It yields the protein CASSPHGGDGYTF.

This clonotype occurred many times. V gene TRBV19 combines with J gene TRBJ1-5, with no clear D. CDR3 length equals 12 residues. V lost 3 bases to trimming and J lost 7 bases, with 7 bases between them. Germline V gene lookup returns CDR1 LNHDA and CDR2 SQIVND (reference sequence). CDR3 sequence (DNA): TGTGCCAGTAGTATGGTAGGGCAGCCCCAGCATTTT. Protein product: CASSMVGQPQHF.